Listed below are T cell receptor beta chains from one sample, sequenced in a study of molecular identifiers for immune sequencing clone quantification. TCRdb ran MiXCR on the PCR reads and lists one entry per CDR3 protein. The sample comprises 550,000 to 750,000 distinct CDR3 sequences, just under 20% of which are singletons, and under 0.95% rests with the top ten. Sequencing input: naive CD8+ T cells from blood, with Jurkat cell RNA spiked in. Receptor source: a human donor in good health. Some libraries in this study had Jurkat cell RNA spiked in. Each CDR3 is given with its conserved first and last residue. A D gene is named only where the DNA matches it firmly. Clone size is shown for a subset of rows, as once, few, many or a class of expanded clone.

J gene,V gene,clone size,D gene,CDR3 protein,CDR3 DNA
TRBJ2-7,TRBV6-2/TRBV6-3,few,-,CASSYSTTEASDEQYF,TGTGCCAGCAGTTACTCAACGACCGAGGCCTCAGACGAGCAGTACTTC
TRBJ1-2,TRBV7-2,many,-,CASSPQPPSYGYTF,TGTGCCAGCAGCCCCCAACCCCCCAGCTATGGCTACACCTTC
TRBJ2-5,TRBV28,many,-,CASKAPQETQYF,TGTGCCAGCAAGGCTCCCCAAGAGACCCAGTACTTC
TRBJ1-2,TRBV28,many,-,CASSLGRANYGYTF,TGTGCCAGCAGTTTGGGCAGGGCTAACTATGGCTACACCTTC
TRBJ1-2,TRBV9,-,TRBD1,CASSPRVEGAGYTF,TGTGCCAGCAGCCCACGTGTAGAGGGGGCTGGCTACACCTTC
TRBJ1-1,TRBV5-6,many,-,CASRGLLNTEAFF,TGTGCCAGCAGGGGATTATTGAACACTGAAGCTTTCTTT
TRBJ1-4,TRBV4-3,many,-,CASSQISGMLFF,TGCGCCAGCAGCCAAATTTCAGGGATGCTGTTTTTT
TRBJ2-5,TRBV5-4,many,TRBD2,CASSSPEGLAEETQYF,TGTGCCAGCAGCTCCCCTGAGGGACTAGCGGAAGAGACCCAGTACTTC
TRBJ1-1,TRBV30,many,-,CAWSFGTNTEAFF,TGTGCCTGGAGTTTTGGGACCAACACTGAAGCTTTCTTT
TRBJ2-7,TRBV5-6,many,-,CASSLGASFYEQYF,TGTGCCAGCAGCTTGGGCGCCAGTTTCTACGAGCAGTACTTC
TRBJ2-4,TRBV20-1,many,-,CSARPTLAKNIQYF,TGCAGTGCTAGACCCACCTTAGCCAAAAACATTCAGTACTTC
TRBJ2-5,TRBV7-9,-,-,CASSASRGAGETQYF,TGTGCCAGCAGCGCTTCTCGGGGGGCGGGGGAGACCCAGTACTTC
TRBJ2-1,TRBV20-1,few,-,CSARESSRGYREQFF,TGCAGTGCTAGAGAATCTAGTAGGGGTTACCGTGAGCAGTTCTTC
TRBJ2-3,TRBV27,-,TRBD2,CASRPIGLAGADTQYF,TGTGCCAGCAGGCCGATTGGGCTAGCGGGCGCGGATACGCAGTATTTT
TRBJ1-1,TRBV3-1,few,TRBD1,CASSSLTGSGGTEAFF,TGTGCCAGCAGCTCCTTGACAGGGAGTGGGGGGACTGAAGCTTTCTTT
TRBJ2-2,TRBV9,-,-,CANSVDPGELFF,TGTGCCAACAGCGTAGATCCGGGGGAGCTGTTTTTT
TRBJ2-3,TRBV5-4,many,-,CASSLGQASTDTQYF,TGTGCCAGCAGCTTGGGACAGGCTAGCACAGATACGCAGTATTTT
TRBJ1-4,TRBV20-1,many,-,CSARDLTRVTTNEKLFF,TGCAGTGCTAGAGATCTTACGCGGGTGACAACTAATGAAAAACTGTTTTTT
TRBJ1-1,TRBV29-1,many,TRBD1,CSGGGQQILEAFF,TGCAGCGGGGGGGGACAGCAGATACTTGAAGCTTTCTTT
TRBJ2-1,TRBV13,few,-,CASRKDNEQFF,TGTGCCAGCAGAAAGGACAATGAGCAGTTCTTC
TRBJ2-2,TRBV19,-,-,CASSPFWGADTGELFF,TGTGCCAGTAGTCCCTTTTGGGGAGCTGACACCGGGGAGCTGTTTTTT
TRBJ2-3,TRBV11-3,-,TRBD2,CASSSGLAGHSTDTQYF,TGTGCCAGCAGCTCTGGACTAGCGGGGCACAGCACAGATACGCAGTATTTT
TRBJ2-2,TRBV6-2/TRBV6-3,-,-,CASSYSGGWTGELFF,TGTGCCAGCAGTTATAGTGGAGGATGGACCGGGGAGCTGTTTTTT
TRBJ1-1,TRBV19,few,-,CASSIKTANEAFF,TGTGCCAGTAGTATTAAGACAGCAAATGAAGCTTTCTTT
TRBJ1-5,TRBV28,many,-,CASRVDSSNQPQHF,TGTGCCAGCAGGGTAGACAGTAGCAATCAGCCCCAGCATTTT
TRBJ1-5,TRBV27,few,-,CASSLGRGPGQPQHF,TGTGCCAGCAGTTTGGGTCGGGGGCCAGGTCAGCCCCAGCATTTT
TRBJ1-1,TRBV5-5,many,-,CASSLERVTPESQPEAFF,TGTGCCAGCAGCTTGGAAAGGGTCACCCCGGAGTCTCAACCTGAAGCTTTCTTT
TRBJ2-7,TRBV23-1,many,TRBD2,CASKPSQTSGRAIYEQYF,TGCGCCAGCAAGCCCAGCCAGACTAGCGGGAGGGCCATTTACGAGCAGTACTTC
TRBJ2-5,TRBV20-1,-,TRBD2,CSARDSGLAMYQETQYF,TGCAGTGCTAGAGATTCAGGACTAGCGATGTACCAAGAGACCCAGTACTTC
TRBJ2-1,TRBV9,few,-,CASSLKAQGQFF,TGTGCCAGCAGCCTTAAAGCGCAGGGGCAGTTCTTC
TRBJ2-3,TRBV30,many,-,CAWSSSGTDTQYF,TGTGCCTGGTCCTCTTCGGGCACAGATACGCAGTATTTT
TRBJ1-5,TRBV4-1,many,TRBD1,CASSQKTDRRNPQHF,TGCGCCAGCAGCCAAAAAACGGACAGGCGGAATCCCCAGCATTTT
TRBJ2-5,TRBV28,many,-,CASSYSRTAIETQYF,TGTGCCAGCAGTTATAGCAGGACGGCAATAGAGACCCAGTACTTC
TRBJ2-7,TRBV19,few,-,CASAESAGYEQYF,TGTGCCAGCGCCGAGAGTGCGGGCTACGAGCAGTACTTC
TRBJ1-5,TRBV13,once,-,CASSSTYSNRPQHF,TGTGCCAGCAGCTCAACCTATAGCAATCGACCCCAGCATTTT
TRBJ1-1,TRBV20-1,-,-,CSARVDGIGVNTEAFF,TGCAGTGCTAGAGTGGATGGGATTGGAGTAAACACTGAAGCTTTCTTT
TRBJ1-4,TRBV28,many,-,CASTDSGNGYEKLFF,TGTGCCAGTACTGACAGCGGAAACGGTTATGAAAAACTGTTTTTT
TRBJ1-5,TRBV4-1,many,-,CASSQGLGSNQPQHF,TGCGCCAGCAGCCAAGGGTTGGGGAGCAATCAGCCCCAGCATTTT
TRBJ1-6,TRBV6-5,many,-,CASSQLNTQASPLHF,TGTGCCAGCAGCCAACTTAATACCCAGGCTTCACCCCTCCACTTT
TRBJ1-1,TRBV4-1,many,TRBD1,CASSPLPGTANTEAFF,TGCGCCAGCAGCCCCCTTCCCGGGACAGCGAACACTGAAGCTTTCTTT
TRBJ2-5,TRBV11-2,-,-,CASSGGRYQEAQYF,TGTGCCAGCAGCGGTGGGAGGTACCAAGAGGCCCAGTACTTC
TRBJ1-2,TRBV20-1,many,-,CSAEGRIANYGYTF,TGCAGTGCTGAAGGACGGATAGCTAACTATGGCTACACCTTC
TRBJ2-7,TRBV4-1,many,TRBD1,CASSQDGTAYEQYF,TGCGCCAGCAGCCAAGATGGGACAGCCTACGAGCAGTACTTC
TRBJ1-1,TRBV19,many,-,CASSKLRVPEAFF,TGTGCCAGTAGTAAGTTGAGGGTCCCTGAAGCTTTCTTT
TRBJ1-6,TRBV7-9,few,TRBD1,CASRPQGDGNSPLHF,TGTGCCAGCAGACCACAGGGGGATGGGAATTCACCCCTCCACTTT
TRBJ2-5,TRBV9,many,TRBD2,CASSTSSGRGKTQYF,TGTGCCAGCAGCACGTCTAGCGGGAGGGGTAAGACCCAGTACTTC
TRBJ2-5,TRBV29-1,many,-,CSVETRTEDWTQYF,TGCAGCGTTGAAACTAGGACGGAAGATTGGACCCAGTACTTC
TRBJ2-1,TRBV27,few,-,CASSLRNRFESFF,TGTGCCAGCAGTTTAAGAAACAGGTTTGAGTCGTTCTTC
TRBJ2-6,TRBV12-3/TRBV12-4,many,-,CASRPRVPVYSGANVLTF,TGTGCCAGCAGGCCTCGAGTGCCAGTCTACTCTGGGGCCAACGTCCTGACTTTC
TRBJ1-1,TRBV9,many,-,CASSGRNREAEAFF,TGTGCCAGCAGCGGAAGAAACAGGGAGGCTGAAGCTTTCTTT
TRBJ1-2,TRBV20-1,few,-,CSAPRLVDYGYTF,TGCAGTGCCCCCCGGCTGGTCGACTATGGCTACACCTTC
TRBJ1-2,TRBV28,-,TRBD1,CASGFVAGGSGYTF,TGTGCCAGCGGTTTTGTGGCAGGGGGGTCTGGCTACACCTTC